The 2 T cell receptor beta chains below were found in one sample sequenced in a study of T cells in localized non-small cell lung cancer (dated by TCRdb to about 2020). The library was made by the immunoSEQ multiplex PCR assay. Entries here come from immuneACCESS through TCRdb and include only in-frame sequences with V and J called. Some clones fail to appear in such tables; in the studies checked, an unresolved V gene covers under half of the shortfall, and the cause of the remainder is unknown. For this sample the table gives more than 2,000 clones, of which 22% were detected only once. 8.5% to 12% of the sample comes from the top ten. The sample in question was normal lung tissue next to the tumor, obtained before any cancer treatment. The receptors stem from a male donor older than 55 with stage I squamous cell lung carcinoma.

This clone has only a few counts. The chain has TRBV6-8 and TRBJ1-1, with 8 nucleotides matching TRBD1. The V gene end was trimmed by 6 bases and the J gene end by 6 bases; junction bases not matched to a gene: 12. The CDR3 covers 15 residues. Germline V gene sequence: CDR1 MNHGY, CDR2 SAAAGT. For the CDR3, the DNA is TGTGCCAGCAGCCCCACAGGGGGAATCTGGGCTGAAGCTTTCTTT. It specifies CASSPTGGIWAEAFF.

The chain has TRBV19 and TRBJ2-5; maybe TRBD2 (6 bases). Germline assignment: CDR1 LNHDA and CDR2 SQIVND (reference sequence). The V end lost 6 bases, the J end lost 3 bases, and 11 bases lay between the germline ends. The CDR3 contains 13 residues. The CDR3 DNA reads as TGTGCCAGTAGCCTCGGAGGGAAAGAGACCCAGTACTTC. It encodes CASSLGGKETQYF. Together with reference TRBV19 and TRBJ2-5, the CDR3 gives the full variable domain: DGGITQSPKYLFRKEGQNVTLSCEQNLNHDAMYWYRQDPGQGLRLIYYSQIVNDFQKGDIAEGYSVSREKKESFPLTVTSAQKNPTAFYLCASSLGGKETQYFGPGTRLLVL.